This T cell receptor (beta chain) was identified in a study of blood T cell repertoires in COVID-19. Study details: From T cells, B-cell-depleted T cells, or PBMCs came the material, which was cDNA or gDNA.

Study processing details: Researchers report that nucleated cell counts were estimated from reference gene primer amplification. Repertoires were generated with immunoSEQ multiplex PCR, while TCRdb's copy carries only in-frame clones and drops some. The V and J calls and the clone size are those of that table, but D and trimming were determined from the DNA. The data contain tens of thousands of clones, about 88% of them singletons. The CDR3 is 17 residues long. Germline-derived CDR1 and CDR2 are SGHNT and YYREEE (reference sequence). Trimming left V 5 bases short and J 3 bases short, with 23 bases between.

The clonotype originates from a man in his sixties with acute or convalescent COVID-19. The sequencing sample was made of peripheral blood. The chain recombines TRBV5-4 with TRBJ1-1; D not certain. CDR3 in amino acids: CASRLFSGAGGDTEAFF. For the CDR3, the DNA is TGTGCCAGCAGGCTTTTCTCCGGCGCGGGCGGGGACACTGAAGCTTTCTTT.